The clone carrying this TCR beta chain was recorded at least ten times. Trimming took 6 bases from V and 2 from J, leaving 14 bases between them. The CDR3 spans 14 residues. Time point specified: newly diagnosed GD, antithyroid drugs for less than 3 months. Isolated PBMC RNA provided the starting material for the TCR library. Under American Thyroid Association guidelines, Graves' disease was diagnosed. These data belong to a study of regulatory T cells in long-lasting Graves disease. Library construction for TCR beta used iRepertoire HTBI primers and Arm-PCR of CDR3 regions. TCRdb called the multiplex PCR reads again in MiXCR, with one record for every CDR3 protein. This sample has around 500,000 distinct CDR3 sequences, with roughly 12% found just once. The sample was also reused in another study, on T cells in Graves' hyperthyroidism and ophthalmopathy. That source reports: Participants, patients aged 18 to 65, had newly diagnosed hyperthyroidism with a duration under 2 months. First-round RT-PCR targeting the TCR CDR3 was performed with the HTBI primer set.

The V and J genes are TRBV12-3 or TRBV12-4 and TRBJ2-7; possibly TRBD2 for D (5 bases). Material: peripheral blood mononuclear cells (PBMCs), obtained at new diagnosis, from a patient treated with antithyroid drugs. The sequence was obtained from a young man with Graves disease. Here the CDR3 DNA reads TGTGCCAGCAGCCTTACCGGGAAAACCTACGAGCAGTACTTC. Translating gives CASSLTGKTYEQYF.